This T cell receptor beta chain came from a study of cytomegalovirus exposure and HLA in healthy donors. As for this clone: The target antigen is unknown.

PCR involved 60 Vbeta and 13 Jbeta primers. The data were produced by immunoSEQ multiplex PCR, yet TCRdb's version contains in-frame clones alone and is incomplete. The sample yields more than 85,000 clones, about two thirds seen once. The study's findings and limits: It was reported that TCR beta sequences correctly inferred the HLA-A and HLA-B alleles for most subjects. The dataset shows that most TCR sequences were rare, while some public TCRs occurred in many donors.

The specimen sequenced was PBMCs. The clonotype originates from a female donor in good health and CMV-seronegative.

The CDR3 spells CASSLGTSGLYEQYF. CDR3 sequence (DNA): TGCGCCAGCAGCCTGGGGACATCGGGCCTCTACGAGCAGTACTTC. This chain uses TRBV5-1 with TRBJ2-7, with a weak D call TRBD1 (6 bases). Looked up from germline, CDR1 is SGHRS and CDR2 is YFSETQ. The germline V and J ends were trimmed by 4 bases and 3 bases, with 17 bases remaining between them. The CDR3 is made up of 15 amino acids.